A single sample gave rise to the 26 T cell receptor beta chains below, sequenced in a study of cytomegalovirus exposure and HLA in healthy donors. Primers for the PCR totalled 60 Vbeta and 13 Jbeta. Clones were read by immunoSEQ multiplex PCR, and TCRdb kept only the in-frame ones, dropping some. The data hold fewer than 150,000 clones, with roughly 79% observed a single time. The sample comprised PBMCs. These TCRs come from a young man in good health and CMV-seronegative.

This chain links TRBV29-1 with TRBJ2-5, with TRBD2 matching over 9 bases. The CDR3 consists of 12 residues. V dropped 6 bases and J dropped 2; count of bases not matched to a gene: 1. Germline-derived CDR1 and CDR2 are SQVTM and ANQGSEA. CDR3 nucleotide sequence: TGCAGCGTGCGGGGGGGACAAGAGACCCAGTACTTC. Its protein product is CSVRGGQETQYF.

In this sample, this clone turned up a few times. The CDR3 sequence: CALKRGDLNTEAFF. CDR3 coding DNA: TGTGCCCTAAAAAGGGGCGACCTGAACACTGAAGCTTTCTTT. The J gene is TRBJ1-1, the V gene TRBV2; D is possibly TRBD1 (5 bases). Germline V gives CDR1 SNHLY, CDR2 FYNNEI. The CDR3 totals 14 residues. With 11 bases removed from V and 0 bases from J, the gap between germline ends came to 16 bases.

This rearrangement joins TRBV27 to TRBJ2-3; 7 bases match TRBD1. The V segment lost 5 bases and the J segment 10 bases; nucleotides outside the gene matches: 27. In germline, CDR1 is MNHEY, CDR2 SMNVEV (reference sequence). The CDR3 covers 19 residues. The chain's CDR3 is CASSPKLNLGQVKTLAQYF. CDR3 sequence (DNA): TGTGCCAGCAGTCCCAAACTGAATCTCGGACAGGTCAAAACTCTTGCGCAGTATTTT.

V and J are TRBV19 and TRBJ2-5; 10 bases agree with TRBD1. Germline V gives CDR1 LNHDA, CDR2 SQIVND (reference sequence). The CDR3 loop spans 13 amino acids. V trimming: 7 bases; J trimming: 5 bases; junction bases outside the gene matches: 4. The CDR3 DNA is TGTGCCAGTAAGAGACAGGGGGCGGAGACCCAGTACTTC. Its translation: CASKRQGAETQYF.

The V gene is TRBV28, the J gene TRBJ1-2; 11 nucleotides match TRBD1. V trimming: 1 base; J trimming: 7 bases; junction bases outside the gene matches: 11. Germline-derived CDR1 and CDR2 are MDHEN and SYDVKM. CDR3 length: 17 residues. The CDR3 region has the DNA TGTGCCAGCAGTTTATCCGGGACAGGGGGTAGCGGTGGTGGCTACACCTTC. It specifies CASSLSGTGGSGGGYTF.

The chain links TRBV9 to TRBJ2-1; a weak D match, TRBD2 (6 bases). The V and J ends lost 0 bases and 8 bases respectively, with 18 bases between them. Germline loops: CDR1 SGDLS, CDR2 YYNGEE. The CDR3 length is 16 residues. CDR3 loop: CASSVAVTSLGDEQFF. The CDR3 DNA reads TGTGCCAGCAGCGTAGCTGTGACTAGTTTGGGCGATGAGCAGTTCTTC.

The chain carries TRBV7-3 and TRBJ1-2; D perhaps matches TRBD1 (6 bases). The V end was cut by 2 bases, the J end by 4 bases, with 11 bases between. Germline lookup yields CDR1 SGHTA and CDR2 FQGTGA. The CDR3 has 14 residues. Here the CDR3 DNA reads TGTGCCAGCAGCTTACGGACAGACGGCTATGGCTACACCTTC. Encoded protein: CASSLRTDGYGYTF.

The chain is built from TRBV19 and TRBJ1-1; a possible D gene is TRBD1 (5 bases). CDR1 is LNHDA and CDR2 is SQIVND in the germline V gene (reference sequence). This CDR3 spans 13 amino acids. The V and J ends lost 3 bases and 4 bases respectively, with 9 bases between them. The CDR3: CASSIVQGTEAFF. The CDR3 nucleotides read TGTGCCAGTAGTATTGTTCAGGGCACTGAAGCTTTCTTT.

The rearrangement links TRBV7-9 to TRBJ1-5; the D is unclear. Trimming took off 2 bases at V and 5 bases at J, with 7 bases between the two ends. Germline-derived CDR1 and CDR2 are SEHNR and FQNEAQ (reference sequence). CDR3 size: 13 residues. The CDR3 sequence is CASSLNRDQPQHF. The CDR3 nucleotides are TGTGCCAGCAGCTTAAATCGAGATCAGCCCCAGCATTTT. The variable domain in full, with the rest retrieved from reference TRBV7-9 and TRBJ1-5, is DTGVSQNPRHKITKRGQNVTFRCDPISEHNRLYWYRQTLGQGPEFLTYFQNEAQLEKSRLLSDRFSAERPKGSFSTLEIQRTEQGDSAMYLCASSLNRDQPQHFGDGTRLSIL.

This clone has a single count. The chain is built from TRBV19 and TRBJ1-2; 8 bases match TRBD1. This CDR3 spans 14 amino acids. Trimming took 5 bases from V and 5 from J; bases not matched to a gene: 7. Germline V gene sequence: CDR1 LNHDA, CDR2 SQIVND (reference sequence). The CDR3 DNA is TGTGCCAGTAGTGGACTCGGACAGGGATATGGCTACACCTTC. Its translation: CASSGLGQGYGYTF.

This chain connects TRBV28 to TRBJ2-7, with D perhaps matching TRBD1 (5 bases). Germline V gene sequence: CDR1 MDHEN, CDR2 SYDVKM. Trimming removed 7 bases from V and 5 bases from J, with 12 bases in between. CDR3 length: 12 residues. The CDR3: CASTSTVNEQYF. CDR3 nucleotide sequence: TGTGCCAGCACCTCGACAGTAAACGAGCAGTACTTC.

The chain couples TRBV19 to TRBJ1-2, with D possibly matching TRBD1 (6 bases). Germline lookup yields CDR1 LNHDA and CDR2 SQIVND (reference sequence). Trimming pared 2 bases from V and 6 bases from J, leaving 10 bases between. CDR3 length equals 13 residues. CDR3 bases: TGTGCCAGTAGTATAAGGGGGATAGATGGCTACACCTTC. This encodes CASSIRGIDGYTF.

The chain couples TRBV2 to TRBJ1-5; no firm D call. This CDR3 spans 14 amino acids. Trimming stripped 3 bases from V and 6 bases from J, with 12 bases between. Germline V lookup: CDR1 SNHLY, CDR2 FYNNEI. CDR3 sequence reads: CASSDRGNGQPQHF. As DNA, the CDR3 is TGTGCCAGCAGTGATCGAGGGAATGGTCAGCCCCAGCATTTT.

The genes are TRBV11-2 and TRBJ1-2; 9 nucleotides match TRBD1. Germline CDR1 and CDR2: SGHAT and FQNNGV. V lost 5 bases and J lost 5; bases outside the gene matches: 12. CDR3 length equals 16 residues. This chain's CDR3 is CASSLGSLDRGYGYTF. The DNA of the CDR3 is TGTGCCAGCAGCCTGGGGAGCTTGGACAGGGGTTATGGCTACACCTTC.

The rearrangement uses TRBV7-3 and TRBJ1-5; D unclear. Germline lookup yields CDR1 SGHTA and CDR2 FQGTGA. This CDR3 has 18 residues. Between the trimmed V and J ends, which lost 5 bases and 4 bases, there was a span of 24 bases. CDR3 DNA sequence: TGTGCCAGCAGCGCACCGGAAGGACTCTCATCGGTGAATCAGCCCCAGCATTTT. Amino acids: CASSAPEGLSSVNQPQHF.

The chain uses TRBV7-2 and TRBJ2-5; tentative D call: TRBD2 (5 bases). The germline V gene has CDR1 SGHTA and CDR2 FQGNSA. Trimming cost V 9 bases and J 1 base, with 15 bases left between them. The CDR3 extends over 14 amino acids. The CDR3 DNA reads TGTGCCAGTGGGCTTTTTGGAGGCCAAGAGACCCAGTACTTC. Encoded protein: CASGLFGGQETQYF.

This sequence joins TRBV7-2 and TRBJ1-5; D remains unclear. Germline assignment: CDR1 SGHTA and CDR2 FQGNSA. V gave up 2 bases and J gave up 3 bases, with 11 bases separating them. The CDR3 totals 15 residues. The DNA of the CDR3 is TGTGCCAGCAGCTTACACAGTAGATTCAATCAGCCCCAGCATTTT. Its translation is CASSLHSRFNQPQHF.

The rearrangement uses TRBV6-5 and TRBJ1-1; D not resolved. The germline CDR1 and CDR2 sequences are MNHEY and SVGAGI. The ends were cut back, 5 bases at V and 1 base at J, with 8 bases in the middle. The CDR3 sequence is 13 residues long. Written as DNA, the CDR3 is TGTGCCAGCAGTCACCTAAGGAACACTGAAGCTTTCTTT. Encoded protein: CASSHLRNTEAFF.

In this sample, this clone turned up a few times. The V and J genes are TRBV6-5 and TRBJ2-7, with D perhaps TRBD2 (6 bases). Trimming left V 2 bases short and J 4 bases short, with 12 bases between. Germline V gene lookup returns CDR1 MNHEY and CDR2 SVGAGI. The CDR3 consists of 14 residues. The CDR3 DNA reads as TGTGCCAGCAGTTACGCCGGGGGAGGATACGAGCAGTACTTC. Translation gives CASSYAGGGYEQYF.

This sequence joins TRBV4-3 and TRBJ2-2, with 11 bases lining up with TRBD1. V lost 3 bases to trimming and J lost 6 bases; unmatched junction nucleotides: 0. Germline-derived CDR1 and CDR2 are LGHNA and YSLEER. CDR3 length: 14 amino acids. CDR3 nucleotides: TGCGCCAGCAGCCAGGGACAGGGGGCCGGGGAGCTGTTTTTT. Translation: CASSQGQGAGELFF.

Only one count was recorded for this clone. The J gene is TRBJ2-2, the V gene TRBV4-2; 9 bases align to TRBD1. CDR1 is LGHNA, CDR2 YNFKEQ, per germline. Losses at the gene ends were 1 base for V and 2 bases for J; bases not matched to a gene: 5. This CDR3 is built from 17 residues. The CDR3 bases are TGTGCCAGCAGCCAAGTTTCGGGACAGGGCAACACCGGGGAGCTGTTTTTT. As protein: CASSQVSGQGNTGELFF.

The chain combines TRBV9 with TRBJ2-1; 8 positions agree with TRBD2. Trimming cost V 0 bases and J 7 bases; bases outside gene matches: 9. The germline CDR1 and CDR2 sequences are SGDLS and YYNGEE. The CDR3 covers 16 residues. CDR3 loop: CASSVGPKAGVNEQFF. The CDR3 DNA sequence: TGTGCCAGCAGCGTAGGCCCCAAAGCGGGGGTTAATGAGCAGTTCTTC.

The V call is TRBV5-1, the J call TRBJ1-2, with TRBD1 identical over 9 bases. This CDR3 contains 14 residues. The junction had 3 bases not matched to a gene; V was cut back by 4 bases and J by 2 bases. CDR1 is SGHRS, CDR2 YFSETQ, per germline. Written as DNA, the CDR3 is TGCGCCAGCAGCCCCGGGACAGGGAACTATGGCTACACCTTC. The encoded protein is CASSPGTGNYGYTF.

The chain recombines TRBV5-4 with TRBJ2-3; TRBD1 might be the D (6 bases). CDR1 SGHNT and CDR2 YYREEE come from the germline V gene (reference sequence). The V end lost 0 bases, the J end lost 2 bases, and 13 bases lay between the germline ends. The CDR3 is 16 residues long. The CDR3 DNA is TGTGCCAGCAGCTTGGAAGCAGGGACATACACAGATACGCAGTATTTT. Its translation: CASSLEAGTYTDTQYF.

V and J are TRBV2 and TRBJ2-3; 10 bases fit TRBD2. V lost 7 bases and J lost 6; bases outside the gene matches: 10. CDR1 is SNHLY, CDR2 FYNNEI, per germline. The CDR3 loop spans 15 amino acids. For the CDR3, the DNA is TGTGCCAGCACCTCCGGGACTAGCGTTGGTGATACGCAGTATTTT. The encoded protein is CASTSGTSVGDTQYF.

V usage is TRBV6-5 and J usage is TRBJ1-6; 8 nucleotides align to TRBD1. Germline loops: CDR1 MNHEY, CDR2 SVGAGI. The junction had 4 bases not matched to a gene; V was cut back by 5 bases and J by 7 bases. The CDR3 spans 14 residues. The CDR3 nucleotides read TGTGCCAGCAGTCGCGACAGGGGCAATTCACCCCTCCACTTT. Translating gives CASSRDRGNSPLHF.